The source of this T cell receptor (beta chain) is a study of shared clonotypes between healthy human individuals (dated by TCRdb to the early 2020s). With respect to the entire study: A couple of women and a few men aged 18 to 49 years were included in the cohort. For each donor, three plates each were used for CD4 naive and CD4 memory, two plates were used for CD8 naive, and one plate was used for CD8 memory. Blood TCR repertoires of five healthy adults were deeply sequenced to estimate repertoire size and the extent of clonotype sharing between individuals. Different laboratories and diverse techniques were used to prepare libraries and sequence TCR repertoires, to increase sequencing depth and limit assay-specific biases. Between about 0.8 and 9.5 billion PBMCs per donor were obtained by leukapheresis.

Using the deep immunoSEQ assay, multiplex PCR amplified TCR CDR3 regions from genomic DNA. Extracted genomic DNA from each cell subset was spread evenly across all wells of several immunoSEQ 96-well plates, with each plate serving as a replicate. Each replicate PCR for sorted subsets received around 200 ng genomic DNA, equal to tens of thousands of T cell genomes. Purified libraries were measured with a Qubit 3.0 fluorometer, size-checked on a Bioanalyzer 2100, and measured again with the KAPA Library Quantification kit. Each immunoSEQ 96-well plate was sequenced on its own single-read 150-cycle Illumina NextSeq 550 flow cell. On the study's bioinformatics: Because only junctional sequences without quality scores were contained in the immunoSEQ output, filtering matching that applied to full-length reads could not be performed. To assign V/J genes and CDR3, sequences were annotated against IMGT germline references using PyIR, a Python wrapper for IgBLAST v1.9. Reads were filtered out if the reads had weak V/J assignments (E-value above 1e-6), no CDR3, stop codons, out-of-frame junctions, or ambiguous translated residues. V3J clonotypes were defined as sequences sharing an identical inferred V gene, J gene, and CDR3 amino acid sequence. Percentage overlap between repertoires was calculated by dividing the number of shared unique clonotypes by the size of the smaller repertoire. Three approaches were used to assess repertoire richness: RTK rarefaction, the Chao1 estimator, and Recon v2.1 estimates of unobserved clonotypes. Generation probabilities were computed with OLGA for all TCRbeta clonotypes obtained by the gDNA method from a handful of donors. The source is immuneACCESS, and TCRdb retained only in-frame sequences with V and J called. Part of the clones is not carried over; for the studies checked, unresolved V genes explain less than half of this, and the remainder is unexplained. Clonal size and the V and J genes are those of that table, whereas D and trimming came from the DNA. A total of some 2.4 million clones appear in this sample, 93% of them only once. The top ten clonotypes cover approximately 0.37% of the sample.

Healthy HIV-negative adults with no recently reported acute infections or vaccinations were included as donors. Only Caucasian adults living in Nashville, Tennessee, USA were represented among the donors. CD4+ T cells were enriched by magnetic negative selection; naive cells were then positively selected on CD45RA, and the negative fraction formed the memory subset. Blood was obtained by leukapheresis, after which PBMCs were separated by Ficoll-Histopaque density gradient centrifugation and cryopreserved in liquid nitrogen vapor phase. Analytical flow cytometry was used to check the purity and quantity of every magnetically sorted T cell population. Each sorted fraction had its genomic DNA isolated and then quantified by UV absorbance on a Nanodrop 2000c. A word on this clone: The antigen it binds to is not known. Base-call qualities are not available, and no considerably larger clone is one nucleotide away.

The investigation overall reported the following: Sampling was restricted to blood, and TCR repertoires in tissue are likely to differ from TCR repertoires in blood. Larger estimated clonotype richness was generally found for naive subsets than for memory subsets. Across a handful of donors, approximately 5% of naive CD4, roughly 3.3% of naive CD8, roughly 2.2% of memory CD4, and about 0.4% of memory CD8 clonotypes were shared. Compared with non-shared clonotypes, clonotypes shared by all four sorted-subset donors had higher generation probabilities. Even with the large sequencing depth, rarefaction of the sorted-subset datasets indicated that sequencing was incomplete. Because the study included only a small number of donors, the genetic and exposure-history diversity represented was limited. Pairwise subsampling led to the expectation that sequencing depth would affect the degree of clonotype sharing among donors.

The germline V gene gives CDR1 as LGHNA and CDR2 as YSLEER. The junction carries 16 bases between V and J, which are trimmed by 3 bases and 4 bases respectively. Reading from cysteine to phenylalanine, the CDR3 counts 17 amino acids. Here the CDR3 DNA is all that survives: 51 bases in frame from base 1. The TCR was taken from a man between 18 and 29 years old in good health. Some clones in this sample may be carry-over from other donors' samples. Sequenced: naive CD4+ T cells from PBMCs. What this sample's cell subset or site label stands for: CD45RA+ positively selected. The chain employs TRBV4-3 and TRBJ2-6; no D gene is confidently identified. The CDR3 here reads CASSHSAAFPGANVLTF. In nucleotides, the sequence is TGCGCCAGCAGCCACTCCGCGGCCTTCCCCGGGGCCAACGTCCTGACTTTC.